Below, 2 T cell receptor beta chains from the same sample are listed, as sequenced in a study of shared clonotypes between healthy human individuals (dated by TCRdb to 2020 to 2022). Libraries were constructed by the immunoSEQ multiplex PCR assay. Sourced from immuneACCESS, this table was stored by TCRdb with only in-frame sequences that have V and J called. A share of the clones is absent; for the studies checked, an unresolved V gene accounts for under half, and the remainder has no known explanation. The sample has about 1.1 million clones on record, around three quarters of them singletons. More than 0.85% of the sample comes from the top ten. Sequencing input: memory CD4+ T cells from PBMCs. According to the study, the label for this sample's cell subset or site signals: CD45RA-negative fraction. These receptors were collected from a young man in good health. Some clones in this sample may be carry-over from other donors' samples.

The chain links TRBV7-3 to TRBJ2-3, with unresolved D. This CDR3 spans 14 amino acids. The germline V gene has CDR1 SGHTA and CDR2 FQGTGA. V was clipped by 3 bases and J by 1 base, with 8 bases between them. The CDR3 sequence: CASSLGSRTDTQYF. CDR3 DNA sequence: TGTGCCAGCAGCTTGGGATCGCGCACAGATACGCAGTATTTT.

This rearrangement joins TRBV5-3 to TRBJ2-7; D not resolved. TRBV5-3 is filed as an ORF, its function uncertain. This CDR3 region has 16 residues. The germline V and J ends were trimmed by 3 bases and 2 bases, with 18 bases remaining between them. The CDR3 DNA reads TGTGCCAGAAGCTCAAAATCTCCCGGGTCCACCTACGAGCAGTACTTC. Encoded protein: CARSSKSPGSTYEQYF.